This entry lists 3 T cell receptor beta chains sequenced from one sample in a study of CD8+CD57+ T cells in acquired aplastic anemia. The TCR beta profiling, which covered VDJ combination and CDR3 sequence, was carried out using genomic DNA as the template. Using its own MiXCR run on the reads, TCRdb lists one record per CDR3 protein. The top ten hold around 45% of the sample, which has 150,000 to 200,000 distinct CDR3 sequences, about two thirds seen once. In patients chosen for sequencing, flow cytometry had shown CD8+CD57+ cell expansion. Sample: sorted CD4+, CD8+, or CD8+CD57+ T cells (not recorded which) from PBMCs. The source of these receptors is a human donor with aplastic anemia.

The chain uses TRBV20-1 and TRBJ1-4; D perhaps matches TRBD1 (6 bases). Germline assignment: CDR1 DFQATT and CDR2 SNEGSKA (reference sequence). The CDR3 has 13 amino acids. The V gene lost 5 bases and the J gene lost 7 bases, with 14 bases spanning the gap. CDR3 protein: CSAAGTGAEKLFF. In DNA, the CDR3 is TGCAGTGCTGCCGGGACGGGGGCTGAAAAACTGTTTTTT.

The gene calls are TRBV20-1 and TRBJ2-6; no reliable D call. V was trimmed by 4 bases and J by 0 bases, leaving 13 bases between them. CDR1 and CDR2 (germline): DFQATT, SNEGSKA (reference sequence). This CDR3 region has 16 residues. The CDR3 protein is CSATAPAFSGANVLTF. DNA for the CDR3: TGCAGTGCTACCGCGCCAGCTTTCTCTGGGGCCAACGTCCTGACTTTC.

In its sample, this clonotype was seen many times. This sequence joins TRBV20-1 and TRBJ2-1; TRBD2 matches at 11 bases. Germline V gives CDR1 DFQATT, CDR2 SNEGSKA (reference sequence). J lost 7 bases, V lost 1 base, and 6 bases had no gene match. There are 15 residues in the CDR3. Here the CDR3 reads CSARAVAGGPNEQFF. CDR3 in DNA: TGCAGTGCTAGAGCTGTAGCGGGAGGGCCTAATGAGCAGTTCTTC.